This TCR beta chain was obtained from a study of beta chain features in type 1 diabetes. A note on this clone: Its antigen is currently unknown.

Whole-study findings and limits: Moderate yet significant TCRB CDR3 shortening was seen in Type 1 diabetes patients in all four CD4+ subsets. Cells that show high TCR expression could be over-represented by cDNA sequencing.

Reverse transcribing all isolated RNA meant expressed TCRB transcripts were sequenced. Naive, central memory and regulatory T cell samples came to a mean of approximately 3.57 million reads. The protocol was immunoSEQ multiplex PCR, while the TCRdb copy is restricted to in-frame clones and leaves out a portion. The profile shows 200,000 to 300,000 clones, about 20% of them singletons. The germline V and J ends were trimmed by 4 bases and 5 bases, with 16 bases remaining between them. Germline V gene sequence: CDR1 SGDLS, CDR2 YYNGEE. CDR3 length: 14 residues. What was sequenced was naive CD4+ T cells from blood. The chain couples TRBV9 to TRBJ2-7; a weak D match, TRBD1 (5 bases). The clonotype comes from a woman aged 40 to 50 with type 1 diabetes. CDR3: CASSLLGAHDEQYF. CDR3 bases: TGTGCCAGCAGCCTCCTTGGGGCCCATGACGAGCAGTACTTC.